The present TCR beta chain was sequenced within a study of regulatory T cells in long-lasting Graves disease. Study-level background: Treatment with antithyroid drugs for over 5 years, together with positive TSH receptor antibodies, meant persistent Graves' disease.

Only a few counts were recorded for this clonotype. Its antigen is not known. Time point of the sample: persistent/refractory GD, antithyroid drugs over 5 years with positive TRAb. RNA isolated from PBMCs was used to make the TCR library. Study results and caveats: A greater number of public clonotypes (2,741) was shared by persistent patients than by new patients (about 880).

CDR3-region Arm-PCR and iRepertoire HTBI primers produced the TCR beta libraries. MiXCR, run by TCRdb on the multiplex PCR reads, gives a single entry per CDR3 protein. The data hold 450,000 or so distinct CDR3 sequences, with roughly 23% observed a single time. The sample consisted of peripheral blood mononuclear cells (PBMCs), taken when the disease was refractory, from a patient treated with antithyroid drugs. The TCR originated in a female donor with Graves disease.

The CDR3 is CASSPRVQGSYNSPLHF. CDR3 nucleotides: TGTGCCAGCAGCCCCCGCGTTCAGGGCTCCTATAATTCACCCCTCCACTTT. The chain carries TRBV7-2 and TRBJ1-6; D is perhaps TRBD1 (5 bases). Trimming took off 5 bases at V and 0 bases at J, with 14 bases between the two ends. CDR1 and CDR2 from the germline V gene are SGHTA and FQGNSA. The CDR3 is 17 amino acids.